Listed below are T cell receptor beta chains from one sample, sequenced in a study of shared clonotypes between healthy human individuals. Profiling relied on immunoSEQ multiplex PCR, and the TCRdb table lists in-frame clones only, not all of them. This table holds some 2,500,000 clones, roughly 93% found once. The material sequenced was naive CD4+ T cells from PBMCs. All receptors come from a man between 18 and 35 years old in good health. Some clones in this sample may be carry-over from other donors' samples. CDR3s include the opening cysteine and the closing phenylalanine or tryptophan. D genes are given only for firm matches. Size is omitted from some rows. Given values are once, few, many or a class for expanded clones.

TRBJ2-7 | - | TRBV11-2 | - | TGTGCCAGCAGCTCCTCGAGATCCTACGAGCAGTACTTC | CASSSSRSYEQYF
TRBJ1-6 | - | TRBV2 | - | TGTGCCAGCAGTGTCCGTCCGGGTCTGAGCTCCTATAATTCACCCCTCCACTTT | CASSVRPGLSSYNSPLHF
TRBJ1-1 | - | TRBV29-1 | once | TGCAGCGTTTCCCGGGTCCTCATGAACACTGAAGCTTTCTTT | CSVSRVLMNTEAFF
TRBJ2-7 | - | TRBV19 | - | TGTGCCAGTAGTATATTGGCAAGCTCCTACGAGCAGTACTTC | CASSILASSYEQYF
TRBJ2-4 | TRBD1 | TRBV15 | - | TGTGCCACCAGCCCCATAGGATGGGGACAGGGAATACTAGCCAAAAACATTCAGTACTTC | CATSPIGWGQGILAKNIQYF
TRBJ1-2 | - | TRBV27 | - | TGTGCCAGCAGTCTCTACTTTCGGGCCCTTAACTATGGCTACACCTTC | CASSLYFRALNYGYTF
TRBJ2-7 | TRBD1 | TRBV28 | - | TGTGCCAGCAGTTTAAGAGGACAGGTAACCTACGAGCAGTACTTC | CASSLRGQVTYEQYF
TRBJ2-1 | TRBD2 | TRBV28 | - | TGTGCCAGCCAATCTCCGGGTAGCGGGAGCCCCCAGTTCTTC | CASQSPGSGSPQFF
TRBJ2-1 | TRBD2 | TRBV9 | - | TGTGCCAGCAGCGTAGTGTCAGCGGGAGCCCTCAATGAGCAGTTCTTC | CASSVVSAGALNEQFF
TRBJ2-5 | - | TRBV2 | - | TGTGCCAGCAGTCCGTACCCCCGGGAGACCCAGTACTTC | CASSPYPRETQYF
TRBJ2-7 | - | TRBV5-1 | - | TGCGCCAGCAGCTCAAACCCCCCTAGCGAGCAGTACTTC | CASSSNPPSEQYF
TRBJ2-1 | - | TRBV6-6 | - | TGTGCCAGCATCGGGAACAGCTGGGGTGAGCAGTTCTTC | CASIGNSWGEQFF
TRBJ2-5 | - | TRBV7-9 | - | TGTGCCAGCAGCTTAGTGGGCATCCAAGAGACCCAGTACTTC | CASSLVGIQETQYF
TRBJ1-5 | TRBD1 | TRBV28 | - | TGTGCCAGCACTTCGGGGGCCGACAGGGGTGGCCAGCCCCAGCATTTT | CASTSGADRGGQPQHF
TRBJ2-7 | - | TRBV5-4 | - | TGTGCCAGCAGCTTGGGTGGCAGGGGGGATTACGAGCAGTACTTC | CASSLGGRGDYEQYF
TRBJ1-5 | TRBD1 | TRBV19 | once | TGTGCCAGACTTCTCCAAAGGGAAAGGGGGCTCGGTCAGCCCCAGCATTTT | CARLLQRERGLGQPQHF
TRBJ1-4 | - | TRBV28 | - | TGTGCCAGCAGTTCCCGGGACGGAGCAACTAATGAAAAACTGTTTTTT | CASSSRDGATNEKLFF
TRBJ2-2 | - | TRBV19 | - | TGTGCCAGTAGTAGCGGGGTAACAAGGGACACCGGGGAGCTGTTTTTT | CASSSGVTRDTGELFF
TRBJ2-7 | TRBD1 | TRBV7-9 | - | TGTGCCAGCAGCTTAGGGTTGACAGGGGGCGAGGTCTACGAGCAGTACTTC | CASSLGLTGGEVYEQYF
TRBJ2-3 | TRBD2 | TRBV7-2 | - | TGTGCCAGCAGTTTAGCGGGAGGGCCCACAGATACGCAGTATTTT | CASSLAGGPTDTQYF
TRBJ1-4 | - | TRBV13 | - | TGTGCCAGCAGCTCCCGCCCGCCCAGTGAAAAACTGTTTTTT | CASSSRPPSEKLFF
TRBJ2-4 | - | TRBV4-1 | - | TGCGCCAGCAGCCAAGAATCCAGCAGGGGGACTTTAAACATTCAGTACTTC | CASSQESSRGTLNIQYF
TRBJ1-5 | TRBD1 | TRBV4-1 | - | TGCGCCAGCAGCCAGACAGGACAGGGTGGCAATCAGCCCCAGCATTTT | CASSQTGQGGNQPQHF
TRBJ1-3 | TRBD1 | TRBV30 | - | TGTGCCTACCTCACAGGGGGCGCTGGAAACACCATATATTTT | CAYLTGGAGNTIYF
TRBJ2-3 | TRBD2 | TRBV19 | - | TGTGCCAGTAGTGCCCTAGCGGGAAGCCGGGGAGATACGCAGTATTTT | CASSALAGSRGDTQYF
TRBJ1-2 | - | TRBV6-1 | - | TGTGCCAGCGCCTTTGAACACAGCTTCTATGGCTACACCTTC | CASAFEHSFYGYTF
TRBJ2-1 | TRBD1 | TRBV10-3 | - | TGTGCCATCAGTGAAGCTGAAAAGGGGGCCTCCTACAATGAGCAGTTCTTC | CAISEAEKGASYNEQFF
TRBJ2-1 | - | TRBV5-1 | - | TGCGCCAGCAGCCTTATGCTCCGGGACGTGGACAATGAGCAGTTCTTC | CASSLMLRDVDNEQFF
TRBJ2-5 | TRBD2 | TRBV5-4 | - | TGTGCCAGCAGCATAGGGACTAGCGGGATCCAAGAGACCCAGTACTTC | CASSIGTSGIQETQYF
TRBJ2-2 | - | TRBV10-1 | - | TGCGCCAGCAGGCCGACGGCCCCCCCGGCTCCCCGGGAGCTGTTTTTT | CASRPTAPPAPRELFF
TRBJ2-3 | TRBD2 | TRBV7-6 | - | TGTGCCAGCAGCTTACAGCGGGAGGGCCTTAGTACGCAGTATTTT | CASSLQREGLSTQYF
TRBJ2-7 | - | TRBV2 | - | TGTGCCAGCAGCCCCCTAGCCTACGAGCAGTACTTC | CASSPLAYEQYF
TRBJ1-4 | - | TRBV6-5 | - | TGTGCCAGCAGTTACTCGATGGCAACTAATGAAAAACTGTTTTTT | CASSYSMATNEKLFF
TRBJ1-5 | TRBD1 | TRBV19 | - | TGTGCCAGTAGTACAGAAGGACAGGGACGTCAGCCCCAGCATTTT | CASSTEGQGRQPQHF
TRBJ2-1 | TRBD2 | TRBV5-1 | - | TGCGCCAGCAGCCCACTAGCGGGAGAAAGGAATGAGCAGTTCTTC | CASSPLAGERNEQFF
TRBJ1-5 | TRBD1 | TRBV18 | - | TGTGCCAGCTCACCACCGTCGGGGACAGGCAATCAGCCCCAGCATTTT | CASSPPSGTGNQPQHF
TRBJ2-1 | - | TRBV6-6 | - | TGTGCCAGCAGTTACTCGACTGAGCAGTTCTTC | CASSYSTEQFF
TRBJ2-3 | - | TRBV5-1 | - | TGCGCCAGCAGCTCTCCTCGGGATACGCAGTATTTT | CASSSPRDTQYF
TRBJ1-1 | - | TRBV28 | - | TGTGCCAGCAGTTTACTAGGGGGGAACACTGAAGCTTTCTTT | CASSLLGGNTEAFF
TRBJ2-3 | - | TRBV21-1 | - | TGTGCCAGCCCTTTTAGTACGCAGTATTTT | CASPFSTQYF
TRBJ2-5 | - | TRBV5-1 | - | TGCGCCAGCAGCTTGGCCAGGCCGGAGACCCAGTACTTC | CASSLARPETQYF
TRBJ2-5 | - | TRBV2 | - | TGTGCCAGCAGTGAAAGGTCAGGTGGGGAGACCCAGTACTTC | CASSERSGGETQYF
TRBJ1-5 | - | TRBV19 | - | TGTGCCAGTAGTATTACTAGCAATCAGCCCCAGCATTTT | CASSITSNQPQHF
TRBJ2-3 | - | TRBV30 | - | TGTGCCTGGAGGACGGTGGATACGCAGTATTTT | CAWRTVDTQYF
TRBJ1-2 | TRBD1 | TRBV27 | - | TGTGCCAGCAGAAACAGGGGGCGCAACTATGGCTACACCTTC | CASRNRGRNYGYTF
TRBJ2-7 | - | TRBV28 | - | TGTGCCAGCAGTTCCGTGAGCTACGAGCAGTACTTC | CASSSVSYEQYF
TRBJ2-5 | TRBD1 | TRBV6-5 | - | TGTGCCAGCAGTTACTCGCTCGGGACAGGGCAAGAGACCCAGTACTTC | CASSYSLGTGQETQYF
TRBJ2-2 | - | TRBV6-6 | - | TGTGCCAGCACCCCGCCGGGACATCCCACCGGGGAGCTGTTTTTT | CASTPPGHPTGELFF
TRBJ2-7 | - | TRBV6-5 | - | TGTGCCAGCAGGACAACATACGAGCAGTACTTC | CASRTTYEQYF